The sequence of this TCR beta chain was determined in a study of graft-versus-host responses after intestinal transplantation. Study summary: Once they had received anti-thymocyte globulin induction, all recipients took tacrolimus and steroids for approximately 3 years.

This clone showed up just a few times. Processing of graft tissue released intraepithelial and lamina propria lymphocytes. V dropped 5 bases and J dropped 9 bases, with 17 bases sitting between them. This CDR3 has 13 amino acids. The germline CDR1 and CDR2 sequences are MNHEY and SVGAGI. The repertoire was sequenced with immunoSEQ multiplex PCR; TCRdb's copy has only in-frame clones and lacks some. The repertoire has around 7,800 clones, 68% of them found once; the top ten carry roughly 5.3%. This chain uses TRBV6-5 with TRBJ2-7; tentative D call: TRBD2 (6 bases). The receptor comes from a human patient who received an intestinal transplant, so some T cells may come from the graft donor. The sequencing here drew on ileum tissue, taken 55 days after transplant. The CDR3 loop reads CASSERDSLRQYV. The DNA of the CDR3 is TGTGCCAGCAGTGAACGGGACTCCCTCAGGCAGTACGTC.